This T cell receptor beta chain was sequenced for a study of T cells after yellow fever vaccination. This clonotype was counted a few times. Its matching antigen is unknown. Overall study findings and caveats: Abundant clonotypes from the bulk population could contaminate FACS-sorted repertoires. By day 5 rather than day 15, the secondary response had peaked, though it was weaker. Post-booster samples contained most primary-vaccination clones (roughly 96% CD4, around 90% CD8).

TCRdb reprocessed the 5' RACE reads with MiXCR, giving one entry per CDR3 protein. The sample comprises around 310,000 distinct CDR3 sequences, approximately 4% of which are singletons, and 15% to 20% rests with the top ten. Trimming pared 1 base from V and 3 bases from J, leaving 12 bases between. The CDR3 has 16 residues. Per germline, CDR1 MNHEY and CDR2 SMNVEV (reference sequence). The chain recombines TRBV27 with TRBJ1-4, with D possibly TRBD1 on 6 matching bases. The sequence derives from a young man who received the YFV17D yellow fever vaccine. Sequencing was performed on PBMCs, taken 15 days after the yellow fever booster vaccination. The CDR3 DNA follows: TGTGCCAGCAGTTTATTTGCGGGGGCAGCTAATGAAAAACTGTTTTTT. The encoded protein is CASSLFAGAANEKLFF.